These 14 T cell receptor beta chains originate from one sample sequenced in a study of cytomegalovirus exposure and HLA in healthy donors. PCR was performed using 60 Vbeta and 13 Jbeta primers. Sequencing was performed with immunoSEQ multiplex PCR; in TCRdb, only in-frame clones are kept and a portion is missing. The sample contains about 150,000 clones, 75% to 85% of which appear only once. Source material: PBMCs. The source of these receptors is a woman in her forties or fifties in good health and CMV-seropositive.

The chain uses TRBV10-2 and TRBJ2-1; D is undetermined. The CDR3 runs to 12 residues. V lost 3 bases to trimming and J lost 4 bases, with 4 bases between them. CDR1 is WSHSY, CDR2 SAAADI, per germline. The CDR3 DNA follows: TGCGCCAGCAGTGACAGTTACAATGAGCAGTTCTTC. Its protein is CASSDSYNEQFF.

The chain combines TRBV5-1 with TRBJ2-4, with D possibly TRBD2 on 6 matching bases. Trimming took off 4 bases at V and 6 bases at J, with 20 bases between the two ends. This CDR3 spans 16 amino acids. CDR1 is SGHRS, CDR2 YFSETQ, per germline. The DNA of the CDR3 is TGCGCCAGCAGCCTAACTAGCCCCCGACCTCCAAACATTCAGTACTTC. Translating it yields CASSLTSPRPPNIQYF.

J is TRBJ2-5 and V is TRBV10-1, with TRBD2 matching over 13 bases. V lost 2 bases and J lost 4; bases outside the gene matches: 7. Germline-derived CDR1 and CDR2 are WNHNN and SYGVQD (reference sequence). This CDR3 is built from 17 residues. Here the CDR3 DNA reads TGCGCCAGCAGTGAGGGACTAGCGGGGGCTCGGGGAGAGACCCAGTACTTC. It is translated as CASSEGLAGARGETQYF.

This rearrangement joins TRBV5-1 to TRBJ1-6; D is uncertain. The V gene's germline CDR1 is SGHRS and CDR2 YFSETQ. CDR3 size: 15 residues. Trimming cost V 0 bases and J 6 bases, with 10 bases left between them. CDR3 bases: TGCGCCAGCAGCTTGGAGGCAGCGAGTAATTCACCCCTCCACTTT. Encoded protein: CASSLEAASNSPLHF.

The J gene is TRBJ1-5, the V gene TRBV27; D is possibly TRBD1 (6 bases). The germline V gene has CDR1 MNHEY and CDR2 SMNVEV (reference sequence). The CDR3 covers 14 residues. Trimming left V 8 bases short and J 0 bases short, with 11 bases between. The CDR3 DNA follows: TGTGCCAGCGGGGACACTTATAGCAATCAGCCCCAGCATTTT. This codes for CASGDTYSNQPQHF.

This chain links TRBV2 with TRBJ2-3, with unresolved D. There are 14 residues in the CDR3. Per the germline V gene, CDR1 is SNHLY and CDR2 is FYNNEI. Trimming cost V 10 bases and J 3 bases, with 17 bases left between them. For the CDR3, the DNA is TGTGCCACCTCCACCCCCGGGTTAACAGATACGCAGTATTTT. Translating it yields CATSTPGLTDTQYF.

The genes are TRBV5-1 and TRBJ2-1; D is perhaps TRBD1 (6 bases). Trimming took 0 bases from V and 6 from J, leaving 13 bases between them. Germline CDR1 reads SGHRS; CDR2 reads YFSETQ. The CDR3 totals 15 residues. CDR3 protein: CASSLAQGTPNEQFF. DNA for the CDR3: TGCGCCAGCAGCTTGGCACAGGGAACCCCCAATGAGCAGTTCTTC.

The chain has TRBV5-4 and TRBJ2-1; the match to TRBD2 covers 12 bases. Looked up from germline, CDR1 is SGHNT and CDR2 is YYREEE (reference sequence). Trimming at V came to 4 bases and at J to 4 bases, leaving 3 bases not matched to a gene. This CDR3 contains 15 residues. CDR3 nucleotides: TGTGCCAGCAGCGGGCTAGCGGGGGGGTACAATGAGCAGTTCTTC. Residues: CASSGLAGGYNEQFF.

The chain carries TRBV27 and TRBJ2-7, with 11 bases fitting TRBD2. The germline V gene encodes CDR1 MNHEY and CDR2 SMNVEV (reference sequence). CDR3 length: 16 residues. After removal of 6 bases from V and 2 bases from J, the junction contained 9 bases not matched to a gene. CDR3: CASRRAGTSGPYEQYF. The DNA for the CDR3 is TGTGCCAGCAGACGAGCCGGGACTAGCGGCCCCTACGAGCAGTACTTC.

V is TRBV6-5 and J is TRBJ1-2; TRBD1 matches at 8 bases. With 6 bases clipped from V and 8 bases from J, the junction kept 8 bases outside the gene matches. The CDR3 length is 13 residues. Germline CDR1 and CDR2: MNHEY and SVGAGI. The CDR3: CASRYRTGQGYTF. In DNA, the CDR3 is TGTGCCAGCAGATACCGGACAGGGCAGGGCTACACCTTC.

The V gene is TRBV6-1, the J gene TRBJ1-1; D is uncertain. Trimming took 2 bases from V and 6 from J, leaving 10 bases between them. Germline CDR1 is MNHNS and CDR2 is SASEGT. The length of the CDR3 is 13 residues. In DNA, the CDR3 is TGTGCCAGCAGTGAATGGGCCAACCCTGAAGCTTTCTTT. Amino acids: CASSEWANPEAFF.

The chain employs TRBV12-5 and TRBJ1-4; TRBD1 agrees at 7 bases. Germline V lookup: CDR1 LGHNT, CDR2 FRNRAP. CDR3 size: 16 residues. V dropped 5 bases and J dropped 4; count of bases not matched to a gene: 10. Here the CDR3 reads CASGAGTVSSNEKLFF. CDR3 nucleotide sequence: TGTGCTAGTGGTGCCGGGACAGTGAGTAGTAATGAAAAACTGTTTTTT.

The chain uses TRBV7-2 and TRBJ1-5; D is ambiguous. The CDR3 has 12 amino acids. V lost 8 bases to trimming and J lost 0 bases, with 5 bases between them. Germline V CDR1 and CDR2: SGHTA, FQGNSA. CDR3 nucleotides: TGTGCCAGCTCCAATAGCAATCAGCCCCAGCATTTT. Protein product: CASSNSNQPQHF.

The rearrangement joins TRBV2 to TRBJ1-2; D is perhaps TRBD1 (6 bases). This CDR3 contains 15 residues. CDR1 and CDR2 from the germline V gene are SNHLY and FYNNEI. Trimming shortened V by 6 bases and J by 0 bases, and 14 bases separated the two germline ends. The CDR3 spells CASRSRDTPNYGYTF. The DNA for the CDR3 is TGTGCCAGCAGGTCGAGGGACACCCCTAACTATGGCTACACCTTC.